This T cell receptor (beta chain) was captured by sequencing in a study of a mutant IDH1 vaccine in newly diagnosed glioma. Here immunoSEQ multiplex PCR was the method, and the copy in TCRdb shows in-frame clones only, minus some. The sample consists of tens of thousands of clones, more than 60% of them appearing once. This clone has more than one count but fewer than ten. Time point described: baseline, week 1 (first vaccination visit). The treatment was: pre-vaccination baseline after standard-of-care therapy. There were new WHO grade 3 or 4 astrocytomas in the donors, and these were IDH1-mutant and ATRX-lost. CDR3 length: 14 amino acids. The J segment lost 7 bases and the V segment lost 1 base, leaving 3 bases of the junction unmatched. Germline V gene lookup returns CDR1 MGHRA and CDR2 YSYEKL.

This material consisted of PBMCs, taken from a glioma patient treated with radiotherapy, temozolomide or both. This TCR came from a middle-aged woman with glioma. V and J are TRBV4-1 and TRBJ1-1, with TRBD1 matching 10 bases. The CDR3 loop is CASSQGQGAFEAFF. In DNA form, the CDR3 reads TGCGCCAGCAGCCAAGGACAGGGGGCTTTTGAAGCTTTCTTT.